The following is a TCR beta chain sequence with its context. The antigen is not known. The CDR3 sequence is 15 residues long. Germline V lookup: CDR1 LNHDA, CDR2 SQIVND (reference sequence). V gave up 9 bases and J gave up 6 bases, with 21 bases separating them. This specimen comes from a study of radiotherapy plus CTLA-4 blockade in lung cancer. Study-wide findings and caveats: The best predictor of response was reported to be early blood T cell clone dynamics, with interferon-beta. After radiotherapy and ipilimumab, tumor-derived clones expanded in peripheral blood.

Repertoires were generated with immunoSEQ multiplex PCR, while TCRdb's copy carries only in-frame clones and drops some. Of about 31,000 clones detected, around 70% appear once; the ten largest clones hold around 4.5%. This TCR was recovered from a human donor with non-small cell lung cancer whose response to radiotherapy plus ipilimumab could not be evaluated. The sequenced sample was peripheral blood, obtained from a patient treated with radiotherapy plus ipilimumab. V usage is TRBV19 and J usage is TRBJ1-3, with D tentatively TRBD1 (5 bases). Here the CDR3 reads CASSYRLQDQNTIYF. DNA for the CDR3: TGTGCCAGCTCCTACAGGTTACAAGACCAAAACACCATATATTTT.